Sequencing of this T cell receptor (beta chain) was carried out in a study of graft-versus-host responses after intestinal transplantation. About the research overall: Recipients had transplants, and these were multivisceral, liver-intestinal, or isolated intestinal. For 2 to 4 years after anti-thymocyte globulin induction, all recipients took tacrolimus and steroids.

About this clone: Its antigen remains unidentified.

Produced via immunoSEQ multiplex PCR; TCRdb's table is partial and in-frame only. Altogether under 100,000 clones are present, around 90% being singletons, with the ten largest covering roughly 0.4%. The germline gives CDR1 SGHNT, CDR2 YYREEE (reference sequence). V shed 0 bases and J 4 bases; nucleotides not matched to a gene: 3. The CDR3 runs 15 residues. The study, taken as a whole, reports: Recipient-marrow GvH clones were detected, some having first appeared in ileum or blood. Allografts carried high graft-versus-host to host-versus-graft clonal ratios in patients having graft-donor T cell macrochimerism.

The sequence derives from a human donor who was the organ donor for an intestinal transplant. This chain connects TRBV5-4 to TRBJ2-3, with TRBD2 matching 9 bases. Sequenced material: unstimulated CD8+ T cells sorted from spleen or lymph node cells, taken before transplant. The CDR3 is CASSLGGGAADTQYF. CDR3 DNA sequence: TGTGCCAGCAGCTTGGGCGGGGGGGCGGCAGATACGCAGTATTTT.